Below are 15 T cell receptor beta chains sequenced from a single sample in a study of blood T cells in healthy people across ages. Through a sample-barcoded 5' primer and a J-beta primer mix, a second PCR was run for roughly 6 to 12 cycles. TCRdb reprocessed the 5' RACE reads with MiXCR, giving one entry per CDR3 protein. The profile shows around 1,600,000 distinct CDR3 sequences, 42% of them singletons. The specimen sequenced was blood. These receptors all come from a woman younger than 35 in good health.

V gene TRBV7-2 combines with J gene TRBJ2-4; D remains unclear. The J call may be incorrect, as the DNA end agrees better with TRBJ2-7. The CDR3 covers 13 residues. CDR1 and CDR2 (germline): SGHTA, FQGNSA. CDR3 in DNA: TGTGCCAGCAGCCCCGTGGGCGGATACGAGCAGTACTTC. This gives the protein CASSPVGGYEQYF.

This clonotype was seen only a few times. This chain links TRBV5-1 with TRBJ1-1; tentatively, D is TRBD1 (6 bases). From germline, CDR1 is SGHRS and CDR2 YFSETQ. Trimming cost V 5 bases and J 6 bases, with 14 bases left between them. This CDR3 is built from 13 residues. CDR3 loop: CASSYRVEAEAFF. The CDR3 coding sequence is TGCGCCAGCAGTTACAGGGTAGAGGCTGAAGCTTTCTTT.

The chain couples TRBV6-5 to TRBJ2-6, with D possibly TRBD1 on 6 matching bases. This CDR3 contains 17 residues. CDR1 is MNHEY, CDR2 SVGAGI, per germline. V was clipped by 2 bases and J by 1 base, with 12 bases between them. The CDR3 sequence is CASSYTDRHSGANVLTF. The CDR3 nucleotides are TGTGCCAGCAGTTACACAGACAGGCATTCTGGGGCCAACGTCCTGACTTTC.

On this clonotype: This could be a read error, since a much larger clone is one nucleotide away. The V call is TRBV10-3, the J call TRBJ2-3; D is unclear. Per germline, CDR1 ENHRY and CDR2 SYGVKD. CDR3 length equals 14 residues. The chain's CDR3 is CAISESSNTDAQYF. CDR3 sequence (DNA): TGTGCCATCAGTGAGTCTAGCAACACAGATGCGCAGTATTTT.

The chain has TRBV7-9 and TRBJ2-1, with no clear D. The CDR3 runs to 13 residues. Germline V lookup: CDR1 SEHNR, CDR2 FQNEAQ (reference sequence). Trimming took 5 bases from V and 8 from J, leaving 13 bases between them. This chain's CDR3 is CASSPKGWDEQFF. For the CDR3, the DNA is TGTGCCAGCAGCCCTAAGGGATGGGATGAGCAGTTCTTC.

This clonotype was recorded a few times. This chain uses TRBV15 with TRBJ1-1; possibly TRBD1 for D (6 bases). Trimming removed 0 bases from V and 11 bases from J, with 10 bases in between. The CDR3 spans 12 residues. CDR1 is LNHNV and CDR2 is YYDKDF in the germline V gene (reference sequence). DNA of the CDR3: TGTGCCACCAGCAGAGAAGGGGGGGCTGCTTTCTTT. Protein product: CATSREGGAAFF.

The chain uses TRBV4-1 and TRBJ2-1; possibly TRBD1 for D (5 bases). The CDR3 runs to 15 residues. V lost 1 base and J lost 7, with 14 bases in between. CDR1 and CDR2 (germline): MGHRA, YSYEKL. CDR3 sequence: CASSQGKGLWNEQFF. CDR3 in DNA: TGCGCCAGCAGCCAAGGCAAGGGGCTTTGGAATGAGCAGTTCTTC.

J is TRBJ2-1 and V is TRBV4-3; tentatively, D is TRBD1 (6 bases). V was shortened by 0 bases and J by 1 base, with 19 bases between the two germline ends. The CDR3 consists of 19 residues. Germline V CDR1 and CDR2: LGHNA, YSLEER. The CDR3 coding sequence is TGCGCCAGCAGCCAAGAGGGGGCCAACGGCCCGACATCCTACAATGAGCAGTTCTTC. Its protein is CASSQEGANGPTSYNEQFF.

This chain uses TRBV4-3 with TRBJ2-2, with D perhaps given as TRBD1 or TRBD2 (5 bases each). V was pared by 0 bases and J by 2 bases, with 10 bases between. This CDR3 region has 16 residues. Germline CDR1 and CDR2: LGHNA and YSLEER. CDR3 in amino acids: CASSQDGAINTGELFF. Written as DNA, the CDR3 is TGCGCCAGCAGCCAAGACGGGGCGATAAACACCGGGGAGCTGTTTTTT.

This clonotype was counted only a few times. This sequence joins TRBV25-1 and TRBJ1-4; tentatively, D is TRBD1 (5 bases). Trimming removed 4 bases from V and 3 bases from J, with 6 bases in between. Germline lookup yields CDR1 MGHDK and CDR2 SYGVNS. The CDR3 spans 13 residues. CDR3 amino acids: CASSGGANEKLFF. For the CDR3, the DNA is TGTGCCAGCAGTGGGGGGGCTAATGAAAAACTGTTTTTT.

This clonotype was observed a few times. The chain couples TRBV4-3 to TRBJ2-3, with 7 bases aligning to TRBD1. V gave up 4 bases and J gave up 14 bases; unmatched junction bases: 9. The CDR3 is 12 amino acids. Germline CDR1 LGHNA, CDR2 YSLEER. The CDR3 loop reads CASSRHRDSLYF. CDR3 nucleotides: TGCGCCAGCAGCCGCCACCGGGACAGTTTGTATTTT.

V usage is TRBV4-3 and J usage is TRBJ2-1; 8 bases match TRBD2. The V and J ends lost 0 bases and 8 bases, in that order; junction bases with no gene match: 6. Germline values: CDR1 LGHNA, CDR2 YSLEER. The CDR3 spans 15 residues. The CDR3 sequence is CASSQDWLAGYEQFF. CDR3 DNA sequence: TGCGCCAGCAGCCAAGACTGGCTAGCGGGCTATGAGCAGTTCTTC.

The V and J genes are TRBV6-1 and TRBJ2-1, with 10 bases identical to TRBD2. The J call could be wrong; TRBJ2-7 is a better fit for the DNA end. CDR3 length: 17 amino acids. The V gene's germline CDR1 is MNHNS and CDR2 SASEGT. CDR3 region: CASSEAATSGFYNEQYF. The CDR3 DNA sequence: TGTGCCAGCAGTGAGGCCGCGACTAGCGGGTTCTACAATGAGCAGTACTTC.

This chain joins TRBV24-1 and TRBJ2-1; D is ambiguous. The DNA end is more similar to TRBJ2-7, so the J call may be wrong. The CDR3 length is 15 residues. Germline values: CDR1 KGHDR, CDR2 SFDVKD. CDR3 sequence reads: CATSDSGRSYNEQYF. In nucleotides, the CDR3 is TGTGCCACCAGTGATTCAGGACGCTCCTACAATGAGCAGTACTTC.

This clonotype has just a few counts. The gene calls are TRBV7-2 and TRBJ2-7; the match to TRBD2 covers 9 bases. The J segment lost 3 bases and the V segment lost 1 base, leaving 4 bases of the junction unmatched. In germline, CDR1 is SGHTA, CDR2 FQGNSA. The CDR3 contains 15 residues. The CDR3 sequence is CASSLDRLAVYEQYF. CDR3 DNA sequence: TGTGCCAGCAGCTTAGATCGACTAGCGGTCTACGAGCAGTACTTC.